This T cell receptor (beta chain) was profiled in a study of regulatory T cells in long-lasting Graves disease. The authors built TCR beta libraries using iRepertoire HTBI primers and Arm-PCR of CDR3 regions. Via MiXCR, TCRdb re-called the multiplex PCR reads, giving one row per CDR3 protein. This table has roughly 430,000 distinct CDR3 sequences, about a sixth appearing once. Time point denoted: newly diagnosed GD, antithyroid drugs for less than 3 months. Isolated PBMC RNA provided the starting material for the TCR library. Germline V gene data show CDR1 as SGHTA and CDR2 as FQGNSA. The V gene lost 4 bases and the J gene lost 8 bases, with 18 bases spanning the gap. The CDR3 consists of 16 residues. Separately, the same data were catalogued under a study of T cells in Graves' hyperthyroidism and ophthalmopathy.

The sequence was collected from a woman aged 25 to 39 with Graves disease. Here the sequenced sample was peripheral blood mononuclear cells (PBMCs), taken at new diagnosis, from a patient treated with antithyroid drugs. The rearrangement joins TRBV7-2 to TRBJ1-6; a weak D match, TRBD1 (5 bases). The CDR3 protein is CASSSTDPGGDSPLHF. CDR3 sequence (DNA): TGTGCCAGCAGCTCTACGGACCCGGGGGGGGATTCACCCCTCCACTTT.